One and the same sample provided the 8 T cell receptor beta chains below, sequenced in a study of cytomegalovirus exposure and HLA in healthy donors. 13 Jbeta primers and 60 Vbeta primers were used for the PCR. Measured with immunoSEQ multiplex PCR; TCRdb has only the in-frame clones, and not every one. The sample lists 210,000 or so clones; roughly four fifths were seen once. What was sequenced was PBMCs. The source is a woman aged 45-60 years in good health and CMV-seropositive.

The chain employs TRBV6-1 and TRBJ2-6; D is unresolved. The ends were cut back, 3 bases at V and 1 base at J, with 10 bases in the middle. CDR1 is MNHNS and CDR2 is SASEGT in the germline V gene. CDR3 length: 16 amino acids. The CDR3 loop reads CASSESRPSGANVLTF. Written as DNA, the CDR3 is TGTGCCAGCAGTGAGTCCAGGCCTTCTGGGGCCAACGTCCTGACTTTC.

This clone appeared a single time. The chain employs TRBV25-1 and TRBJ1-1, with D maybe TRBD1 (6 bases). The CDR3 loop spans 18 amino acids. V was pared by 4 bases and J by 1 base, with 22 bases between. CDR1 is MGHDK, CDR2 SYGVNS, per germline. The CDR3 sequence: CASSVQFSFQGTNTEAFF. For the CDR3, the DNA is TGTGCCAGCAGTGTTCAGTTCTCGTTCCAGGGGACGAACACTGAAGCTTTCTTT.

The sample holds one count of this clone. The gene calls are TRBV11-2 and TRBJ1-4; no clear D gene. Germline assignment: CDR1 SGHAT and CDR2 FQNNGV. The CDR3 covers 16 residues. The ends were cut back, 0 bases at V and 0 bases at J, with 8 bases in the middle. CDR3 region: CASSLEFSATNEKLFF. Here the CDR3 DNA reads TGTGCCAGCAGCTTAGAATTCAGTGCAACTAATGAAAAACTGTTTTTT.

The CDR3 sequence: CASSPPSSGNTIYF. The CDR3 coding sequence is TGCGCCAGCAGCCCCCCGTCCTCAGGGAACACCATATATTTT. The chain joins TRBV5-1 to TRBJ1-3; a possible D gene is TRBD1 (5 bases). V was shortened by 4 bases and J by 7 bases, with 15 bases between the two germline ends. The germline CDR1 and CDR2 sequences are SGHRS and YFSETQ. The CDR3 has 14 amino acids.

This clone was detected once. V gene TRBV15 combines with J gene TRBJ2-7; perhaps TRBD1 as D (6 bases). This CDR3 contains 14 residues. Germline V lookup: CDR1 LNHNV, CDR2 YYDKDF (reference sequence). Trimming left V 3 bases short and J 2 bases short, with 11 bases between. CDR3 nucleotide sequence: TGTGCCACCAGCAGGGGGACACTTACCTACGAGCAGTACTTC. Protein: CATSRGTLTYEQYF.

V is TRBV25-1 and J is TRBJ2-3; D is possibly TRBD2 (6 bases). V lost 5 bases to trimming and J lost 5 bases, with 20 bases between them. Per germline, CDR1 MGHDK and CDR2 SYGVNS. The CDR3 has 16 amino acids. DNA of the CDR3: TGTGCCAGCAGTTCGGGCCTAGCGTCGAGGGGAGATACGCAGTATTTT. Translating it yields CASSSGLASRGDTQYF.

The chain carries TRBV11-3 and TRBJ2-1; 9 nucleotides align to TRBD2. Germline CDR1 reads SGHNT; CDR2 reads YENEEA. This CDR3 is built from 14 residues. With V trimmed by 5 bases and J by 5 bases, 4 bases remained unmatched. The CDR3 sequence is CASSIAGVNNEQFF. Here the CDR3 DNA reads TGTGCCAGCAGCATAGCGGGGGTAAACAATGAGCAGTTCTTC. The full variable domain, completed using reference TRBV11-3 and TRBJ2-1, is EAGVVQSPRYKIIEKKQPVAFWCNPISGHNTLYWYLQNLGQGPELLIRYENEEAVDDSQLPKDRFSAERLKGVDSTLKIQPAELGDSAVYLCASSIAGVNNEQFFGPGTRLTVL.

The V gene is TRBV28, the J gene TRBJ1-2; weak D call: TRBD1 (5 bases). The CDR3 is made up of 12 amino acids. Germline CDR1 reads MDHEN; CDR2 reads SYDVKM. Trimming removed 8 bases at V and 4 bases at J, with 11 bases between. Written as DNA, the CDR3 is TGTGCCAGCCTCGGGGGTGGCTATGGCTACACCTTC. Protein product: CASLGGGYGYTF.